This T cell receptor beta chain was sequenced during a study of glioma-infiltrating T cells. This CDR3 has 13 residues. The V end was cut by 0 bases, the J end by 5 bases, with 8 bases between. Germline V lookup: CDR1 SEHNR, CDR2 FQNEAQ (reference sequence). Using RNA template, CDR3s of TCR alpha and beta were amplified with iRepertoire arm-PCR. TCRdb re-called the multiplex PCR reads with MiXCR, one entry per CDR3 protein. This sample has approximately 90,000 distinct CDR3 sequences; around a quarter occur once, and the top ten carry approximately 6.7%. Input material: glioma tissue, nonneoplastic brain tissue, or PBMCs (not recorded which). V and J are TRBV7-9 and TRBJ2-7, with D unresolved. This receptor was taken from a human donor with low-grade glioma or glioblastoma, undergoing nonglioma brain surgery, or in good health (not recorded which). Here the CDR3 DNA reads TGTGCCAGCAGCTTAGCGAACAGAAACGAGCAGTACTTC. This translates into CASSLANRNEQYF.